This TCR beta chain is from a study of blood T cell repertoires in COVID-19. Overall study context: Donors in the United States, Italy and Spain gave samples during acute or convalescent COVID-19. PBMCs, B-cell-depleted T cells, or T cells were the source of the cDNA or gDNA that made up the material.

Methods used by the authors: Nucleated cell number was recorded as an estimate derived from reference gene primer amplification. The method was immunoSEQ multiplex PCR; TCRdb's version includes in-frame clones alone and lacks a portion of them. V, J and clone size derive from that table, while D and trimming were established from the DNA sequence. Of 150,000 to 200,000 clones in the sample, around 82% were seen once. There are a few counts of this clone. The length of the CDR3 is 19 residues. V is TRBV21-1 and J is TRBJ1-5; the table's D call, TRBD1, was not checked against the DNA. TRBV21-1 represents a pseudogene. Input material: peripheral blood. This TCR was recovered from a man aged 18 to 35 with active or convalescent COVID-19. CDR3 residues: CASSKEETGGALENQPQHF. The DNA for the CDR3 is TGTGCCAGCAGCAAAGAAGAGACAGGGGGCGCATTGGAAAATCAGCCCCAGCATTTT.